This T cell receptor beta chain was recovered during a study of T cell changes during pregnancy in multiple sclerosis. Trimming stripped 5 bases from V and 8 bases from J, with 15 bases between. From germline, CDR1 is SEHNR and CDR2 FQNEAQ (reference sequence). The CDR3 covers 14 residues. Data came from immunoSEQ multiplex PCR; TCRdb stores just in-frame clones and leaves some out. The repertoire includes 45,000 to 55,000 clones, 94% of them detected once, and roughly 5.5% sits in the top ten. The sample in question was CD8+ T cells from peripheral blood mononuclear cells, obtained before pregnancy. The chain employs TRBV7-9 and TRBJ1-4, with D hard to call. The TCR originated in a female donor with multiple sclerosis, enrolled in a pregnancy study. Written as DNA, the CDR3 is TGTGCCAGCAGCCCTCGGGTTGGAGGAGAAAAACTGTTTTTT. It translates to CASSPRVGGEKLFF. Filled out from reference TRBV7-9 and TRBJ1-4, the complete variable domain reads DTGVSQNPRHKITKRGQNVTFRCDPISEHNRLYWYRQTLGQGPEFLTYFQNEAQLEKSRLLSDRFSAERPKGSFSTLEIQRTEQGDSAMYLCASSPRVGGEKLFFGSGTQLSVL.